This is a list of T cell receptor beta chains from one sample in a study of blood T cell repertoires in COVID-19. Assay used: immunoSEQ multiplex PCR; TCRdb lists only in-frame clones, some missing. The sample yields approximately 210,000 clones, 70% to 85% seen once. Sequenced: peripheral blood. The receptors originated from an elderly woman with COVID-19, enrolled during active disease. Each CDR3 is given without its conserved first and last residue.

>TRBV27|TRBJ2-7
ASRPPGSLGQGVYEQY
>TRBV19|TRBJ1-6
ATRGLGSYNSPLH
>TRBV11-2|TRBJ2-5
ASSFQGQGRGEETQY
>TRBV5-1|TRBJ2-2
ASSLAAGGTGELF
>TRBV6-5|TRBJ1-2
ASSYDRTYGYT
>TRBV5-1|TRBJ2-6
ASMTGLSPGANVLT
>TRBV3-1/TRBV3-2|TRBJ2-7
ASSQGRFSYEQY
>TRBV6-6|TRBJ1-2
ASSYTEDRRNYGYT
>TRBV28|TRBJ2-7
ASIEGTVGALYEQY
>TRBV5-1|TRBJ2-1
ASSGLAGVRRGSYNEQF
>TRBV6-7|TRBJ1-5
ASSYPDRFGILWVQPQH
>TRBV25-1|TRBJ1-1
ASSEYLSAF
>TRBV18|TRBJ1-1
ASSRQENTEAF
>TRBV20-1|TRBJ1-1
SASRDSYTEAF
>TRBV5-1|TRBJ2-3
ASNRRGGLTDTQY
>TRBV29-1|TRBJ1-1
SVSVDRATEAF
>TRBV24-1|TRBJ2-1
ATGSGGGAYNEQF
>TRBV5-4|TRBJ1-2
ASSFPVAGNYGYT
>TRBV3-1/TRBV3-2|TRBJ1-2
ASSQGFGPEGNYGYT
>TRBV27|TRBJ2-7
ASSPLLTVLGSYEQY
>TRBV5-1|TRBJ2-7
ASSLGRVTDEQY
>TRBV7-3|TRBJ2-3
ASSLMVSSGGTDTQY
>TRBV2|TRBJ1-6
ASRGPGTGQGGAPLH
>TRBV7-9|TRBJ2-7
ASSSGTPYEQY
>TRBV2|TRBJ1-2
ASGWTGTDGYT
>TRBV28|TRBJ2-7
ASSSVGTGGPYEQY
>TRBV9|TRBJ2-7
ASSEGTSGNTYEQY
>TRBV19|TRBJ2-2
ASNSGTGASAGELF
>TRBV12-3/TRBV12-4|TRBJ1-1
ASSPGRPTEAF
>TRBV7-7|TRBJ2-5
ASSPGLAGDKRETQY
>TRBV6-6|TRBJ2-7
ASSYTGLAGSYEQY
>TRBV6-5|TRBJ1-1
ASNYMETGSTEAF
>TRBV5-1|TRBJ2-7
ASSLELAGGKQY
>TRBV6-1|TRBJ1-1
ASNDRLLHSNTEAF
>TRBV19|TRBJ1-2
ASSIPYPGTGRDGYT
>TRBV6-5|TRBJ1-1
AVVPGGIMNTEAF
>TRBV10-1|TRBJ2-7
ASSPGQSYEQY
>TRBV5-4|TRBJ1-5
ASSVDGQGGGQPQH
>TRBV7-3|TRBJ1-1
ASSPSGTGMNTEAF
>TRBV7-6|TRBJ2-1
ASSLAPSQRAANEQF
>TRBV6-5|TRBJ2-6
ASSLWDGGEYEVLT
>TRBV4-1|TRBJ1-6
ASSQDRVNSPLH
>TRBV19|TRBJ1-6
ASRAGANSPLH
>TRBV9|TRBJ1-1
ASSVGQSTNTEAF